The 11 T cell receptor beta chains below were found in one sample sequenced in a study of Tregs in tolerant kidney transplant recipients. The method was immunoSEQ multiplex PCR; TCRdb's version includes in-frame clones alone and lacks a portion of them. The data show about 20,000 clones, with about four fifths seen just once and 2% to 3% held by the top ten. The sequencing input was Tregs from blood. The receptor set was obtained from a human donor in good health.

The chain couples TRBV18 to TRBJ1-3; unclear D gene. Germline V gene data show CDR1 as KGHSH and CDR2 as LQKENI. This CDR3 is 15 amino acids long. The V and J ends lost 3 bases and 4 bases respectively, with 13 bases between them. The CDR3 reads CASSPQDRTGNTIYF. CDR3 DNA sequence: TGTGCCAGCTCACCCCAGGACCGGACGGGAAACACCATATATTTT.

V and J are TRBV10-3 and TRBJ2-7; 7 nucleotides match TRBD1. V gave up 8 bases and J gave up 2 bases; unmatched junction bases: 9. The germline V gene encodes CDR1 ENHRY and CDR2 SYGVKD. The CDR3 totals 14 residues. CDR3 sequence (DNA): TGTGCCATCGGGGAGTGGACAGGCACCTACGAGCAGTACTTC. It codes for CAIGEWTGTYEQYF.

V gene TRBV27 combines with J gene TRBJ1-2; 9 nucleotides match TRBD1. V was clipped by 0 bases and J by 6 bases; unmatched bases: 5. CDR1 is MNHEY, CDR2 SMNVEV, per germline (reference sequence). CDR3 size: 15 residues. CDR3 in amino acids: CASSLSPWTGDGYTF. The CDR3 coding sequence is TGTGCCAGCAGTTTATCGCCCTGGACAGGGGATGGCTACACCTTC.

The chain joins TRBV7-5 to TRBJ1-1. TRBV7-5 is listed as a pseudogene. The CDR3 has 17 residues. CDR3 nucleotide sequence: TGTGCCAGAAGCCGGCCGGAGGTACAGGTTAGCAACACTGAAGCTTTCTTT. This translates into CARSRPEVQVSNTEAFF.

This chain uses TRBV7-3 with TRBJ2-3; a weak D match, TRBD1 (5 bases). CDR1 is SGHTA, CDR2 FQGTGA, per germline. Between the trimmed V and J ends, which lost 6 bases and 2 bases, there was a span of 9 bases. This CDR3 is 13 amino acids long. For the CDR3, the DNA is TGTGCCAGCAGACGGACACTCACAGATACGCAGTATTTT. This gives the protein CASRRTLTDTQYF.

This chain joins TRBV7-2 and TRBJ2-1; 11 bases fit TRBD2. V was pared by 2 bases and J by 5 bases, with 5 bases of the junction left unmatched. Germline CDR1 and CDR2: SGHTA and FQGNSA. The CDR3 contains 16 residues. The CDR3: CASSLTSGSGHNEQFF. The CDR3 DNA is TGTGCCAGCAGCTTAACTAGCGGGAGTGGGCACAATGAGCAGTTCTTC.

In the case of this clone: This specimen includes other DNA sequences encoding the same CDR3. J is TRBJ1-5 and V is TRBV18; the match to TRBD1 covers 7 bases. V was clipped by 3 bases and J by 5 bases; unmatched bases: 1. CDR1 and CDR2 (germline): KGHSH, LQKENI. This CDR3 comprises 13 residues. DNA for the CDR3: TGTGCCAGCTCACCCGACAGGGATCAGCCCCAGCATTTT. Encoded protein: CASSPDRDQPQHF. Using reference TRBV18 and TRBJ1-5 for the parts outside the CDR3, the full variable domain is NAGVMQNPRHLVRRRGQEARLRCSPMKGHSHVYWYRQLPEEGLKFMVYLQKENIIDESGMPKERFSAEFPKEGPSILRIQQVVRGDSAAYFCASSPDRDQPQHFGDGTRLSIL.

The chain is built from TRBV27 and TRBJ1-6; D not resolved. V shed 2 bases and J shed 7 bases, with 6 bases lying between them. This CDR3 is built from 13 residues. The germline CDR1 and CDR2 sequences are MNHEY and SMNVEV (reference sequence). CDR3 residues: CASSLLGNSPLHF. CDR3 coding DNA: TGTGCCAGCAGTTTACTGGGAAATTCACCCCTCCACTTT.

The rearrangement uses TRBV7-9 and TRBJ2-3, with 8 bases aligning to TRBD2. After removal of 4 bases from V and 0 bases from J, the junction contained 3 bases not matched to a gene. The CDR3 runs 15 residues. The V gene's germline CDR1 is SEHNR and CDR2 FQNEAQ (reference sequence). The CDR3 protein is CASSSLAGSTDTQYF. The CDR3 DNA reads as TGTGCCAGCAGCTCTTTAGCGGGGAGCACAGATACGCAGTATTTT.

This sequence joins TRBV2 and TRBJ2-1; possibly TRBD1 for D (5 bases). V lost 6 bases, J lost 6 bases, and 12 bases lay in between. The CDR3 runs 13 residues. The germline V gene has CDR1 SNHLY and CDR2 FYNNEI. CDR3 nucleotides: TGTGCCAGCAGGGGGCTCCCTCTCAATGAGCAGTTCTTC. Amino acids: CASRGLPLNEQFF.

This clone ranks as large (0.1 to 1%). The V and J genes are TRBV7-9 and TRBJ1-2; possibly TRBD1 for D (5 bases). Germline V gives CDR1 SEHNR, CDR2 FQNEAQ (reference sequence). The V and J ends lost 0 bases and 8 bases respectively, with 13 bases between them. The CDR3 is made up of 14 amino acids. The CDR3 protein is CASSLAEGTRGYTF. DNA of the CDR3: TGTGCCAGCAGCTTAGCGGAGGGGACGCGGGGCTACACCTTC.